What follows are 14 T cell receptor beta chains derived from one specimen sequenced in a study of T cells expressing NK-cell markers. TCRdb reprocessed the 5' RACE reads; each CDR3 protein has one entry and no DNA is given. This sample's table reports about 440,000 distinct CDR3 sequences. Sequenced: blood T cells: a sorted CD56 or NKG2C T cell subset, CD4+ or CD8+ T cells, or bulk PBMC T cells (not recorded which). Receptors originate from a woman between 18 and 70 years old in good health.

This chain joins TRBV19 and TRBJ2-7; the D call of TRBD1 rests on TCRdb alone, since no DNA is present to check it. CDR1 is LNHDA and CDR2 is SQIVND in the germline V gene (reference sequence). The CDR3 runs to 15 residues. The CDR3 here is CASSNPRGQPYEQYF.

The CDR3 is CSARDYSRGPTYEQYF. The chain is built from TRBV20-1 and TRBJ2-7; TCRdb lists TRBD1, though no DNA is available to test this call. The germline gives CDR1 DFQATT, CDR2 SNEGSKA (reference sequence). The CDR3 length is 16 residues.

The chain employs TRBV7-8 and TRBJ2-1; there is no DNA to check the TCRdb D call of TRBD1. This CDR3 has 16 residues. Per the germline V gene, CDR1 is SGHVS and CDR2 is FQNEAQ. CDR3: CASSLVSGQGWNEQFF. The full variable domain, with the rest looked up from reference TRBV7-8 and TRBJ2-1, is GAGVSQSPRYKVAKRGQDVALRCDPISGHVSLFWYQQALGQGPEFLTYFQNEAQLDKSGLPSDRFFAERPEGSVSTLKIQRTQQEDSAVYLCASSLVSGQGWNEQFFGPGTRLTVL.

This chain uses TRBV12-3 or TRBV12-4 with TRBJ1-2; TCRdb's D gene call, TRBD1, goes unchecked for lack of DNA. The CDR3 loop spans 16 amino acids. CDR3 protein: CASSLLRPRTAYGYTF.

This chain connects TRBV5-1 to TRBJ2-3. The CDR3 has 13 residues. Germline V gene sequence: CDR1 SGHRS, CDR2 YFSETQ. CDR3 region: CASSLAVVDTQYF.

CDR3 sequence reads: CASTHRGSPTNYGYTF. The gene calls are TRBV28 and TRBJ1-2; checking the TCRdb D call of TRBD1 is not possible without DNA. Germline CDR1 reads MDHEN; CDR2 reads SYDVKM. The CDR3 loop spans 16 amino acids.

CDR3 in amino acids: CSARDPGRAGNEQFF. This chain uses TRBV20-1 with TRBJ2-1; TCRdb designates TRBD2, a call that cannot be tested without DNA. The CDR3 runs 15 residues. Germline V gene data show CDR1 as DFQATT and CDR2 as SNEGSKA (reference sequence).

The chain links TRBV27 to TRBJ1-2. Germline V gives CDR1 MNHEY, CDR2 SMNVEV (reference sequence). The CDR3 length is 14 residues. CDR3 amino acids: CASRAAGRDYGYTF.

The chain uses TRBV7-3 and TRBJ2-2; as DNA is missing, the TRBD2 call by TCRdb cannot be tested. There are 14 residues in the CDR3. Germline V gene sequence: CDR1 SGHTA, CDR2 FQGTGA. CDR3 sequence: CASSLRRGTGELFF. The complete variable domain, with remaining parts taken from reference TRBV7-3 and TRBJ2-2, reads GAGVSQTPSNKVTEKGKYVELRCDPISGHTALYWYRQSLGQGPEFLIYFQGTGAADDSGLPNDRFFAVRPEGSVSTLKIQRTERGDSAVYLCASSLRRGTGELFFGEGSRLTVL.

V gene TRBV20-1 combines with J gene TRBJ2-1; TCRdb designates TRBD2, a call that cannot be tested without DNA. Germline loops: CDR1 DFQATT, CDR2 SNEGSKA (reference sequence). The CDR3 is 17 amino acids. This chain's CDR3 is CSARDLAGGPGYNEQFF.

The genes are TRBV5-6 and TRBJ2-2; TCRdb's D gene call, TRBD1, goes unchecked for lack of DNA. CDR3 length: 15 residues. Germline CDR1 SGHDT, CDR2 YYEEEE. CDR3 sequence reads: CASSFVQPWTGELFF.

The CDR3 sequence: CASSQGKDGETQYF. V is TRBV16 and J is TRBJ2-5. CDR3 length equals 14 residues. Germline CDR1 reads KGHSY; CDR2 reads FQNENV.

The chain uses TRBV29-1 and TRBJ2-7; the TRBD2 assignment by TCRdb is unverifiable without DNA. Looked up from germline, CDR1 is SQVTM and CDR2 is ANQGSEA. The length of the CDR3 is 13 residues. The CDR3 loop reads CSVNSGRAYEQYF.

V is TRBV21-1 and J is TRBJ2-1; absent DNA, TCRdb's TRBD2 call cannot be checked. TRBV21-1 is flagged as a pseudogene. This CDR3 has 18 amino acids. CDR3 residues: CASSNPPTSGRAFNEQFF.